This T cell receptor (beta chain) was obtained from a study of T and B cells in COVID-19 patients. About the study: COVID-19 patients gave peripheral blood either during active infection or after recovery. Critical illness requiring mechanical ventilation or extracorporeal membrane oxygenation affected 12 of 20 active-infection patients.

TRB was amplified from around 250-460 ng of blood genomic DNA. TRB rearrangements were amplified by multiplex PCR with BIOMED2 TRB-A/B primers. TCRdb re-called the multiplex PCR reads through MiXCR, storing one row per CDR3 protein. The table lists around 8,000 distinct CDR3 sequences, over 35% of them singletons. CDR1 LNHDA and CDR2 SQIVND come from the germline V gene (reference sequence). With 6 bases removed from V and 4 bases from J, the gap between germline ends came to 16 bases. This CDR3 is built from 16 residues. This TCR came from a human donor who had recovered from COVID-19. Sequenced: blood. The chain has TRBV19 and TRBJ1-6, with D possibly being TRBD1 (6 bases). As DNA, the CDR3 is TGTGCCAGTAGCGACGACAGGTGGGGGTATAATTCACCCCTCCACTTT. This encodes CASSDDRWGYNSPLHF. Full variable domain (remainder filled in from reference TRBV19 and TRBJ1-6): DGGITQSPKYLFRKEGQNVTLSCEQNLNHDAMYWYRQDPGQGLRLIYYSQIVNDFQKGDIAEGYSVSREKKESFPLTVTSAQKNPTAFYLCASSDDRWGYNSPLHFGNGTRLTVT.